A single sample gave rise to the 26 T cell receptor beta chains below, sequenced in a study of T cells in Graves' hyperthyroidism and ophthalmopathy. Amplification of TCR beta CDR3 regions used RNA as the template. Using the HTBI primer set, a first-round RT-PCR was run on the TCR CDR3. TCRdb fed the multiplex PCR reads into MiXCR, producing one record per CDR3 protein. The data show 450,000 to 650,000 distinct CDR3 sequences, with 20% to 25% seen just once and about 25% held by the top ten. What was sequenced was blood. All receptors come from a young man with Graves' hyperthyroidism.

This clonotype was seen many times. V gene TRBV20-1 combines with J gene TRBJ1-3; D is unresolved. Germline V gene sequence: CDR1 DFQATT, CDR2 SNEGSKA (reference sequence). The CDR3 is 13 residues long. V was cut by 5 bases and J by 4 bases, with 12 bases left in between. CDR3 amino acids: CSAAPSFGNTIYF. In nucleotides, the CDR3 is TGCAGTGCTGCCCCGAGTTTCGGAAACACCATATATTTT.

The chain employs TRBV30 and TRBJ2-7; D is unresolved. Trimming left V 2 bases short and J 2 bases short, with 4 bases between. The CDR3 sequence is 11 residues long. In germline, CDR1 is GTSNPN, CDR2 SVGIG (reference sequence). The CDR3 DNA reads TGTGCCTGGAGTAGGGCCTACGAGCAGTACTTC. Its translation: CAWSRAYEQYF.

This clonotype was found many times. This rearrangement joins TRBV30 to TRBJ2-5; D is undetermined. The CDR3 loop spans 11 amino acids. The germline gives CDR1 GTSNPN, CDR2 SVGIG (reference sequence). V lost 3 bases and J 5 bases, leaving 7 bases between the germline ends. CDR3 coding DNA: TGTGCCTGGAGATTCCGGGAGACCCAGTACTTC. As protein: CAWRFRETQYF.

This chain links TRBV19 with TRBJ1-2; D may be TRBD1 (5 bases). Germline values: CDR1 LNHDA, CDR2 SQIVND (reference sequence). V lost 6 bases and J 5 bases, leaving 19 bases between the germline ends. The CDR3 runs to 15 residues. The CDR3 nucleotides are TGTGCCAGTAGGAGGGACCCAGCGGGGACGTATGGCTACACCTTC. Encoded protein: CASRRDPAGTYGYTF.

This clonotype was seen ten or more times. The chain combines TRBV20-1 with TRBJ2-7, with D unclear. The CDR3 is 12 amino acids. Per germline, CDR1 DFQATT and CDR2 SNEGSKA (reference sequence). V dropped 7 bases and J dropped 6 bases, with 16 bases sitting between them. This chain's CDR3 is CSGRQLPPEQYF. The DNA of the CDR3 is TGCAGTGGACGGCAACTTCCCCCCGAGCAGTACTTC.

This clonotype came up a few times. An end of the junction does not agree with germline; a read error may underlie this. This rearrangement joins TRBV5-1 to TRBJ2-2; 8 bases fit TRBD1. CDR1 and CDR2 (germline): SGHRS, YFSETQ. CDR3 size: 14 residues. The CDR3 reads CASSGRGLDGELFF. The CDR3, as DNA: TGCGCTAGCAGCGGCAGGGGGCTAGACGGGGAGCTGTTTTTT. Full variable domain (rest looked up from reference TRBV5-1 and TRBJ2-2): KAGVTQTPRYLIKTRGQQVTLSCSPISGHRSVSWYQQTPGQGLQFLFEYFSETQRNKGNFPGRFSGRQFSNSRSEMNVSTLELGDSALYLCASSGRGLDGELFFGEGSRLTVL.

This clonotype was counted ten times or more. This chain links TRBV28 with TRBJ2-2; D not certain. CDR3 length: 14 amino acids. Germline V gene data show CDR1 as MDHEN and CDR2 as SYDVKM. V lost 3 bases, J lost 4 bases, and 9 bases lay in between. This CDR3 reads CASSFSDLTGELFF. Here the CDR3 DNA reads TGTGCCAGCAGTTTCTCGGACCTCACCGGGGAGCTGTTTTTT.

The sample holds many counts of this clonotype. The CDR3 here is CASSRRTGGETQYF. CDR3 nucleotides: TGTGCCAGCAGTCGTCGGACAGGGGGAGAGACCCAGTACTTC. The genes are TRBV12-3 or TRBV12-4 and TRBJ2-5; 10 positions agree with TRBD1. J was trimmed by 4 bases and V by 5 bases; bases with no gene match: 4. CDR3 length equals 14 residues.

The rearrangement links TRBV24-1 to TRBJ2-5; tentatively, D is TRBD2 (6 bases). V lost 4 bases to trimming and J lost 3 bases, with 14 bases between them. Germline V CDR1 and CDR2: KGHDR, SFDVKD. CDR3 size: 15 residues. The DNA of the CDR3 is TGTGCCACCAGTGACCCGACTAGTACCGAAGAGACCCAGTACTTC. As protein: CATSDPTSTEETQYF.

This clonotype was detected ten times or more. The chain couples TRBV6-1 to TRBJ1-6; D is uncertain. This CDR3 contains 17 residues. V dropped 3 bases and J dropped 0 bases, with 12 bases sitting between them. Germline CDR1 is MNHNS and CDR2 is SASEGT. The CDR3 DNA follows: TGTGCCAGCAGTGATCATCCAGGCCACTCCTATAATTCACCCCTCCACTTT. It is translated as CASSDHPGHSYNSPLHF.

This clonotype was seen repeatedly, ten times or more. The chain couples TRBV12-3 or TRBV12-4 to TRBJ2-5, with 10 bases that match TRBD1. V lost 1 base to trimming and J lost 5 bases; unmatched junction nucleotides: 7. CDR3 length: 16 residues. The DNA for the CDR3 is TGTGCCAGCAGTTTAGGGGACAGGGGTGGGTTGGAGACCCAGTACTTC. Amino acids: CASSLGDRGGLETQYF.

Of note for this clonotype: This may stem from a read error, because a much larger clone lies one nucleotide away. The V gene is TRBV12-3 or TRBV12-4, the J gene TRBJ2-7; possibly TRBD2 for D (6 bases). There are 14 residues in the CDR3. The V and J ends lost 6 bases and 2 bases respectively, with 14 bases between them. The CDR3 region is CASRADLATYEQYV. CDR3 coding DNA: TGTGCCAGCAGGGCCGACCTAGCGACCTACGAGCAGTACGTC.

This clonotype was found many times. The rearrangement links TRBV20-1 to TRBJ2-5; D is uncertain. CDR3 length equals 10 residues. V shed 8 bases and J shed 2 bases, with 6 bases lying between them. The germline CDR1 and CDR2 sequences are DFQATT and SNEGSKA (reference sequence). The CDR3 coding sequence is TGCAGTCCGTATCAAGAGACCCAGTACTTC. This encodes CSPYQETQYF.

The rearrangement joins TRBV12-3 or TRBV12-4 to TRBJ2-2; perhaps TRBD2 as D (5 bases). The V end lost 1 base, the J end lost 7 bases, and 10 bases lay between the germline ends. The CDR3 contains 14 residues. Here the CDR3 reads CASSLGRGGGELFF. The CDR3 coding sequence is TGTGCCAGCAGTTTAGGTAGAGGAGGCGGGGAGCTGTTTTTT.

This clonotype was seen only a few times. The germline gene is not matched at one end of the junction; a read error may be the cause. The CDR3 DNA is TGCAGTGCTAGAAAAGTGCCGTACACTGAAGCTTCCTTT. Translation: CSARKVPYTEASF. The chain is built from TRBV20-1 and TRBJ1-1; D gene unclear. The CDR3 totals 13 residues. From germline, CDR1 is DFQATT and CDR2 SNEGSKA (reference sequence).

The gene calls are TRBV4-1 and TRBJ2-7; TRBD1 aligns across 8 bases. Trimming removed 7 bases from V and 3 bases from J; junction bases left unmatched: 11. This CDR3 spans 15 amino acids. CDR1 and CDR2 (germline): MGHRA, YSYEKL. The CDR3 DNA is TGCGCCAGCACCCCAACCAAGACAGGGGACTACGAGCAGTACTTC. Translating it yields CASTPTKTGDYEQYF.

This clonotype was found a few times. The CDR3 loop is CASSHEDRATTGELFF. CDR3 coding DNA: TGCGCCAGCAGCCACGAAGACAGGGCAACGACCGGGGAGCTGTTTTTT. The V call is TRBV4-1, the J call TRBJ2-2; 7 bases agree with TRBD1. The CDR3 extends over 16 amino acids. Trimming at V came to 3 bases and at J to 5 bases, leaving 9 bases not matched to a gene. Germline V lookup: CDR1 MGHRA, CDR2 YSYEKL.

Many counts were recorded for this clonotype. The rearrangement joins TRBV6-1 to TRBJ1-1; unclear D gene. The CDR3 sequence is 14 residues long. Trimming took 5 bases from V and 3 from J, leaving 13 bases between them. Germline loops: CDR1 MNHNS, CDR2 SASEGT. The CDR3 DNA follows: TGTGCCAGCAGTCCCACTCAGTCTCACACTGAAGCTTTCTTT. Translated: CASSPTQSHTEAFF.

The CDR3 loop is CSARGSGGNYEQYF. The CDR3 DNA reads as TGCAGTGCTAGAGGATCAGGGGGAAATTACGAGCAGTACTTC. The chain is built from TRBV20-1 and TRBJ2-7, with TRBD1 matching over 7 bases. The CDR3 spans 14 residues. Trimming at V came to 1 base and at J to 4 bases, leaving 7 bases not matched to a gene. Germline V gives CDR1 DFQATT, CDR2 SNEGSKA (reference sequence).

This clonotype appeared many times. The V and J genes are TRBV7-8 and TRBJ1-5; a weak D match, TRBD1 (5 bases). CDR3 size: 15 residues. Trimming took off 1 base at V and 3 bases at J, with 10 bases between the two ends. Germline CDR1 reads SGHVS; CDR2 reads FQNEAQ. As DNA, the CDR3 is TGTGCCAGCAGCTTAGACACTGGGGCCAATCAGCCCCAGCATTTT. It yields the protein CASSLDTGANQPQHF.

This clonotype was detected many times. The J gene is TRBJ1-2, the V gene TRBV24-1; 7 bases are a match to TRBD1. The V segment lost 3 bases and the J segment 2 bases; nucleotides outside the gene matches: 14. This CDR3 has 18 residues. The germline CDR1 and CDR2 sequences are KGHDR and SFDVKD. CDR3 in amino acids: CATSDPLPGQRPNYGYTF. The CDR3, as DNA: TGTGCCACCAGTGATCCTCTTCCGGGACAGAGGCCCAACTATGGCTACACCTTC.

There are many counts of this clonotype. The gene calls are TRBV12-3 or TRBV12-4 and TRBJ1-6; TRBD1 aligns across 9 bases. The V and J ends lost 4 bases and 10 bases, in that order; junction bases with no gene match: 8. The CDR3 sequence is 15 residues long. Here the CDR3 reads CASSSGQGNISPLHF. CDR3 nucleotide sequence: TGTGCCAGCAGTTCAGGACAGGGGAACATATCACCCCTCCACTTT.

This clonotype occurred many times. This sequence may be a read error, since a much larger clone differs from it by one base. The V and J genes are TRBV4-1 and TRBJ1-1; D is ambiguous. The CDR3 length is 13 residues. Germline CDR1 is MGHRA and CDR2 is YSYEKL. With 4 bases removed from V and 1 base from J, the gap between germline ends came to 7 bases. CDR3 in amino acids: CASSREPNTEAFF. DNA of the CDR3: TGCGCCAGCAGCCGAGAACCGAACACTGAAGCTTTCTTT.

This sequence joins TRBV10-3 and TRBJ1-1, with 11 bases identical to TRBD1. V shed 10 bases and J 4 bases; nucleotides not matched to a gene: 11. The germline V gene has CDR1 ENHRY and CDR2 SYGVKD. This CDR3 is 15 amino acids long. CDR3 residues: CASRESGTGGTEAFF. DNA of the CDR3: TGTGCCAGCAGAGAGTCCGGGACAGGGGGCACTGAAGCTTTCTTT.

This clonotype was seen repeatedly, ten times or more. The chain carries TRBV3-1 and TRBJ1-2, with TRBD1 matching over 9 bases. The CDR3 totals 13 residues. With 4 bases clipped from V and 10 bases from J, the junction kept 7 bases outside the gene matches. Germline CDR1 is LGHDT and CDR2 is YNNKEL (reference sequence). In DNA form, the CDR3 reads TGTGCCAGCAGCCTCGGGACAGGGCTTCTCTACACCTTC. Translating it yields CASSLGTGLLYTF.

In its sample, this clonotype was seen many times. The V gene is TRBV28, the J gene TRBJ2-4; TRBD1 matches 9 bases. The CDR3 length is 15 residues. The V segment lost 8 bases and the J segment 8 bases; nucleotides outside the gene matches: 13. Germline V CDR1 and CDR2: MDHEN, SYDVKM. CDR3 nucleotide sequence: TGTGCCAGCTCACTTACCGGGACAGGGCTGGACATTCAGTACTTC. Translated: CASSLTGTGLDIQYF. The complete variable domain, with remaining parts taken from reference TRBV28 and TRBJ2-4, reads DVKVTQSSRYLVKRTGEKVFLECVQDMDHENMFWYRQDPGLGLRLIYFSYDVKMKEKGDIPEGYSVSREKKERFSLILESASTNQTSMYLCASSLTGTGLDIQYFGAGTRLSVL.